The present entry profiles one TCR beta chain with its context. This sample stems from a study of blood T cell repertoires in COVID-19. The wider study: Nucleic acid was either cDNA or gDNA, and it came from T cells, B-cell-depleted T cells, or PBMCs.

The CDR3 loop spans 14 amino acids. The germline V gene has CDR1 SGHKS and CDR2 YYEKEE (reference sequence). V gave up 4 bases and J gave up 5 bases; unmatched junction bases: 6. Repertoires were generated with immunoSEQ multiplex PCR, while TCRdb's copy carries only in-frame clones and drops some. The sample holds about 300,000 clones, about 87% seen once. What was sequenced was peripheral blood. V usage is TRBV5-5 and J usage is TRBJ1-1; 9 nucleotides align to TRBD1. The TCR was taken from a man aged 65-85 years with acute or convalescent COVID-19. The CDR3 sequence: CASSEGTGRTEAFF. The CDR3, as DNA: TGTGCCAGCAGCGAAGGGACAGGGAGGACTGAAGCTTTCTTT.